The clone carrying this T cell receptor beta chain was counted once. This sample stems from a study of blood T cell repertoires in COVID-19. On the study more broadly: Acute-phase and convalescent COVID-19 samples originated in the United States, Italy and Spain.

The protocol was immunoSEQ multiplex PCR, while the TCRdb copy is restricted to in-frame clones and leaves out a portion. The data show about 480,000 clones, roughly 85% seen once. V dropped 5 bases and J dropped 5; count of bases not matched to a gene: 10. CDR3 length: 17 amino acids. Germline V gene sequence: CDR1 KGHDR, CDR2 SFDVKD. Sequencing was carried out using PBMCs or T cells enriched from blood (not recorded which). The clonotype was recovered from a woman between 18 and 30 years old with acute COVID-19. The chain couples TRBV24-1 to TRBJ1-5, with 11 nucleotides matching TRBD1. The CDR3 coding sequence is TGTGCCACCAGTGGGGGCCCGGGACAGGGGGACTATCAGCCCCAGCATTTT. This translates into CATSGGPGQGDYQPQHF.